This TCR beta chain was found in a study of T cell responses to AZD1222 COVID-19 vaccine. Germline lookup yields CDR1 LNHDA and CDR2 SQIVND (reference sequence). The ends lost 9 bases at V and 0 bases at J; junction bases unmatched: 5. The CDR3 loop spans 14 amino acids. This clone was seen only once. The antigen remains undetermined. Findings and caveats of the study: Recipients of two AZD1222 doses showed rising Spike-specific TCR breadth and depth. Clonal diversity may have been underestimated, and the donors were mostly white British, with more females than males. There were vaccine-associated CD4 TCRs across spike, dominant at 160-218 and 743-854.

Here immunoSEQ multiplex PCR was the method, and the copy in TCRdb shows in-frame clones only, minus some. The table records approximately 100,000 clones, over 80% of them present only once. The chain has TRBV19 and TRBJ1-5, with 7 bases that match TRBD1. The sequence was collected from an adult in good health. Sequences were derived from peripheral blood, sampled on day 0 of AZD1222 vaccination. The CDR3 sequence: CASSGTDSNQPQHF. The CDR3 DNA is TGTGCCAGCTCCGGGACAGATAGCAATCAGCCCCAGCATTTT.